The source of this T cell receptor (beta chain) is a study of cytomegalovirus exposure and HLA in healthy donors. A multiplex PCR was run with 60 Vbeta primers and 13 Jbeta primers. Method: immunoSEQ multiplex PCR; TCRdb's copy keeps in-frame clones and lacks some. There are approximately 160,000 clones in the sample; 68% occur only once, and roughly 4% lies in the top ten. Broader study findings: A further, later analysis showed that HLA-associated TCR beta chains (compared with equally common others) were more clonally expanded. A missense DCLRE1C variant was associated with V- and J-gene trimming of TCR beta chains in a later analysis, and an independent cohort replicated the association. An analysis done earlier found most TCR beta V segments productive about 90% or about 30% of the time.

Concerning this clone itself: What it binds is unknown.

This TCR derives from a woman aged 18-30 years in good health and CMV-seropositive. The sequencing input was PBMCs.

CDR3 bases: TGTGCCAGCAGCACGGGCGGGCCCGGGGAGCTGTTTTTT. Translation: CASSTGGPGELFF. V and J are TRBV27 and TRBJ2-2, with a possible D match to TRBD2 (5 bases). The CDR3 runs 13 residues. V was clipped by 6 bases and J by 6 bases, with 11 bases between them. Germline loops: CDR1 MNHEY, CDR2 SMNVEV (reference sequence).